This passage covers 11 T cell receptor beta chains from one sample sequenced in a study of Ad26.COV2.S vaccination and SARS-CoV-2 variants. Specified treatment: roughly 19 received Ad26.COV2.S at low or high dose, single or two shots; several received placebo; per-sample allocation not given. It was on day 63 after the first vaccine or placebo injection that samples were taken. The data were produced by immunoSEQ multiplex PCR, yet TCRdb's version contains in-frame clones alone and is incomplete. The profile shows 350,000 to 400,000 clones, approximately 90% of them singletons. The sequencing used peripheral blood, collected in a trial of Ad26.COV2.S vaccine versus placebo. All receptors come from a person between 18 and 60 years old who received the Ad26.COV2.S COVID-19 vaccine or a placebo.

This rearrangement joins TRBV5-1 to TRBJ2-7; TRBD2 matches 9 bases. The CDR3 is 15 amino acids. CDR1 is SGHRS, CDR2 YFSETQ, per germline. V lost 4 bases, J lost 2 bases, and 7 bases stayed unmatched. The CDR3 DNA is TGCGCCAGCAGCATTTCTAGCGGGACAGCCTACGAGCAGTACTTC. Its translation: CASSISSGTAYEQYF.

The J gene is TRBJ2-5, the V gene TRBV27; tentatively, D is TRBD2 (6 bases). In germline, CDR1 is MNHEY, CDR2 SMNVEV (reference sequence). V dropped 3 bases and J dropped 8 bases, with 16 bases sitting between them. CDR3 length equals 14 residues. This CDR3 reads CASSFDRDGGTQYF. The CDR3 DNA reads TGTGCCAGCAGTTTCGACCGGGACGGGGGTACCCAGTACTTC.

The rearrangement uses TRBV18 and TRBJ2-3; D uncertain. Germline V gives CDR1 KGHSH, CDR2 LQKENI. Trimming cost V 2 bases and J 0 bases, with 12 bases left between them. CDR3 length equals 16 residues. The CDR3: CASSPFLTKSTDTQYF. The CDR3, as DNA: TGTGCCAGCTCACCATTCTTGACAAAGAGCACAGATACGCAGTATTTT.

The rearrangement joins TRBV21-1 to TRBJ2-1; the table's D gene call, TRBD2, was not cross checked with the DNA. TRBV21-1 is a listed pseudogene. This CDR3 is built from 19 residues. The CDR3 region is CASRHGETSGRSSYNEQFF. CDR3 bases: TGTGCCAGCAGACACGGGGAGACTAGCGGGAGAAGCTCCTACAATGAGCAGTTCTTC.

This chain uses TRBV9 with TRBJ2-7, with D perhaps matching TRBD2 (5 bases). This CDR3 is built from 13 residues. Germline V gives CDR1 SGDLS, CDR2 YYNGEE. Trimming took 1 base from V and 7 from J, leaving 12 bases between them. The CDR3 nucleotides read TGTGCCAGCAGCGTATCCCTTACGGGGGAGCAGTACTTC. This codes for CASSVSLTGEQYF.

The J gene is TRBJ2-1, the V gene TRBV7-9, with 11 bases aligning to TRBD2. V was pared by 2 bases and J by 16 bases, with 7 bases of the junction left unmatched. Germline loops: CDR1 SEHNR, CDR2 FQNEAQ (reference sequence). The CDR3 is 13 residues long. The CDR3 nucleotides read TGTGCCAGCAGCTTACTTCTAGCGGGAGGATATTTCTTC. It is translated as CASSLLLAGGYFF.

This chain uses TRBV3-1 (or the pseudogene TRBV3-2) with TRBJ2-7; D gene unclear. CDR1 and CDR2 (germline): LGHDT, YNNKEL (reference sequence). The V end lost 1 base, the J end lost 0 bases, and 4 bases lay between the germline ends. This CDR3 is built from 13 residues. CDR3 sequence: CASSQAASYEQYF. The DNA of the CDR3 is TGTGCCAGCAGCCAAGCCGCCTCCTACGAGCAGTACTTC.

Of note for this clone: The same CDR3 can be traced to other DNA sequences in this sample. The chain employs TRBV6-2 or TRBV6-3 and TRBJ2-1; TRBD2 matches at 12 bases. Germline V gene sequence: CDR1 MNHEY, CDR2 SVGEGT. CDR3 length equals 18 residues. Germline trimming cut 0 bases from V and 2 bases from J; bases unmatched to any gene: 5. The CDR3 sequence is CASSYSASGRAAYNEQFF. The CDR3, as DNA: TGTGCCAGCAGTTACTCGGCTAGCGGGAGGGCCGCCTACAATGAGCAGTTCTTC.

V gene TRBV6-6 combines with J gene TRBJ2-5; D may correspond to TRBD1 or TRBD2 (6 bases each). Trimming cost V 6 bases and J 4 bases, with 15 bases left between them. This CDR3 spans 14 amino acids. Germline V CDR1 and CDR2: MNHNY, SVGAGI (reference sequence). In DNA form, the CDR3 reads TGTGCCAGCAGATTGAGCAGGGGAGGAGAGACCCAGTACTTC. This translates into CASRLSRGGETQYF.

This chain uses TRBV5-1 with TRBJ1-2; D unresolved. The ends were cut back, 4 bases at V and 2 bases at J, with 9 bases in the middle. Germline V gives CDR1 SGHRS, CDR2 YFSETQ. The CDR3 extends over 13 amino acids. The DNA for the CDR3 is TGCGCCAGCAGCGTGCAAGTAAACTATGGCTACACCTTC. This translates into CASSVQVNYGYTF.

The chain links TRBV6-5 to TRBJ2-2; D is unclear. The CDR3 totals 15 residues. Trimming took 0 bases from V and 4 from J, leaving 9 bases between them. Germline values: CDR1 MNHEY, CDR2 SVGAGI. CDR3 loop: CASSYSIGPTGELFF. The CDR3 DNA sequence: TGTGCCAGCAGTTACTCGATAGGGCCCACCGGGGAGCTGTTTTTT.